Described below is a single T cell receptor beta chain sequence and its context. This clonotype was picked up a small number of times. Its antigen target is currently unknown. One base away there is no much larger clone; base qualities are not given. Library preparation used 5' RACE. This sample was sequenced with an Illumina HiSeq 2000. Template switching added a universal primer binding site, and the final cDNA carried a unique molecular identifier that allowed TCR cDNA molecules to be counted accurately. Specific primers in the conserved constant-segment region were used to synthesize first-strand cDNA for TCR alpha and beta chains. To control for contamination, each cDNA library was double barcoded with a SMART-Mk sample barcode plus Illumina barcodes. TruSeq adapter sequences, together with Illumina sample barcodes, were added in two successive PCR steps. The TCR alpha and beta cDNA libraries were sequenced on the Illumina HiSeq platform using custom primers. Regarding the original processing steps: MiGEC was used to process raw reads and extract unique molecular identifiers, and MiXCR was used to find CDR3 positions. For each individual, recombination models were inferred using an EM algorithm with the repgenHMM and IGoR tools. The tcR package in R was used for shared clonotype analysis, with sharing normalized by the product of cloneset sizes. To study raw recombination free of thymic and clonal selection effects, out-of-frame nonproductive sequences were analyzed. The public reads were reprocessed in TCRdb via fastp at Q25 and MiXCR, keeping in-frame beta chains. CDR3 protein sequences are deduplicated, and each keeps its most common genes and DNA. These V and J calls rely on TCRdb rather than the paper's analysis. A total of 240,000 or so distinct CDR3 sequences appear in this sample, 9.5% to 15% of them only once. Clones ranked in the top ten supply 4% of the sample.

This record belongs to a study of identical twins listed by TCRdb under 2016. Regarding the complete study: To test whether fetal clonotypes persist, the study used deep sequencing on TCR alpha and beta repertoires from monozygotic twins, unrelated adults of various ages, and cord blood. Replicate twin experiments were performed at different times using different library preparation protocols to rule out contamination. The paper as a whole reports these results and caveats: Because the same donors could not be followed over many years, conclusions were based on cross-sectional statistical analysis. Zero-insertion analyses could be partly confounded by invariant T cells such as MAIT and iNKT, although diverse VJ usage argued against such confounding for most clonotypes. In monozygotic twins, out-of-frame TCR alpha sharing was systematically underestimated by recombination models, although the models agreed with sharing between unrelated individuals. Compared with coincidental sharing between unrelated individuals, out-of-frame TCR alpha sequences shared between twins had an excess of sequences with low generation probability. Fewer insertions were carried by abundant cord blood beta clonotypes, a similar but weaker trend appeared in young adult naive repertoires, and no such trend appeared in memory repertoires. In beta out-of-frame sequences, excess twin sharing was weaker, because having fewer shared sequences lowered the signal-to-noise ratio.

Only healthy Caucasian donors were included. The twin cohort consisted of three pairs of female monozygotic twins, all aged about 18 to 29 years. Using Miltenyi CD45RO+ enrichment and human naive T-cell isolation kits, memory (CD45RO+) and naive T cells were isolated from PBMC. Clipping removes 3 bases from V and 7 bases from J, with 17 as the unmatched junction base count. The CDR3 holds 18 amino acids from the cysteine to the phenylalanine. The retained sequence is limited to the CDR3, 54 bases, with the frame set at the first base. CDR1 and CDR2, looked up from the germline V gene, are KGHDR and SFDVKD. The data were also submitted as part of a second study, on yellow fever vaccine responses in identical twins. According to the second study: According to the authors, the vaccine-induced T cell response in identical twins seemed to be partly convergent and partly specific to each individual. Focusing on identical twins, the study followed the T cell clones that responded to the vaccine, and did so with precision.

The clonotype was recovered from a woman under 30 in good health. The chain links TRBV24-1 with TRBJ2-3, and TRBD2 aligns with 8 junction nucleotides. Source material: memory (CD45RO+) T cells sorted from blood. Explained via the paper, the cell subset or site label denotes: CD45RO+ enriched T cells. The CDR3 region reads CATSDREIAGRVKHTQYF. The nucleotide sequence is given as TGTGCCACCAGTGATCGAGAAATAGCGGGACGCGTCAAGCATACGCAGTATTTT.